The 14 T cell receptor beta chains below were found in one sample sequenced in a study of control samples from healthy donors and cancer patients. Clones were sequenced by immunoSEQ multiplex PCR, and TCRdb holds only the in-frame ones, with some missing. The data contain around 130,000 clones, 89% of them singletons. Sequencing was done on a sample of PBMCs. These receptors were obtained from a man between 50 and 59 years old with head and neck cancer.

The V call is TRBV6-5, the J call TRBJ1-6; TRBD1 might be the D (6 bases). Trimming removed 9 bases at V and 3 bases at J, with 9 bases between. This CDR3 has 13 residues. Germline lookup yields CDR1 MNHEY and CDR2 SVGAGI. The CDR3 DNA reads TGTGCCAGTAGGACAGACTATAATTCACCCCTCCACTTT. Its translation is CASRTDYNSPLHF.

In its sample, this clone was seen a few times. This chain joins TRBV6-5 and TRBJ2-1, with a possible D match to TRBD2 (5 bases). The CDR3 runs to 15 residues. V lost 2 bases and J 7 bases, leaving 15 bases between the germline ends. Per the germline V gene, CDR1 is MNHEY and CDR2 is SVGAGI. CDR3 nucleotide sequence: TGTGCCAGCAGTTACCAACCGCGGGCCACAAATGAGCAGTTCTTC. Translation gives CASSYQPRATNEQFF.

The chain recombines TRBV10-1 with TRBJ2-7; a possible D gene is TRBD2 (6 bases). Trimming cost V 8 bases and J 1 base, with 9 bases left between them. The CDR3 totals 12 residues. In germline, CDR1 is WNHNN, CDR2 SYGVQD (reference sequence). CDR3 in amino acids: CASGRGSYEQYF. The DNA of the CDR3 is TGCGCCAGCGGGCGGGGATCCTACGAGCAGTACTTC.

The chain has TRBV5-1 and TRBJ1-6; no clear D gene. V lost 2 bases to trimming and J lost 7 bases, with 4 bases between them. The V gene's germline CDR1 is SGHRS and CDR2 YFSETQ. This CDR3 spans 12 amino acids. The chain's CDR3 is CASSFENSPLHF. DNA for the CDR3: TGCGCCAGCAGCTTCGAGAATTCACCCCTCCACTTT.

This clone was seen a single time. The chain carries TRBV6-5 and TRBJ2-3; D uncertain. Germline V gene sequence: CDR1 MNHEY, CDR2 SVGAGI. There are 15 residues in the CDR3. Trimming cost V 6 bases and J 3 bases, with 16 bases left between them. CDR3 bases: TGTGCCAGCAGCCGTTTCACCCCCCGGACAGATACGCAGTATTTT. It encodes CASSRFTPRTDTQYF.

The chain recombines TRBV27 with TRBJ2-1; D is unclear. There are 13 residues in the CDR3. V was clipped by 5 bases and J by 4 bases, with 9 bases between them. CDR1 and CDR2 from the germline V gene are MNHEY and SMNVEV (reference sequence). The CDR3 is CASSLRPYNEQFF. CDR3 DNA: TGTGCCAGCAGTCTGAGACCATACAATGAGCAGTTCTTC.

V and J are TRBV30 and TRBJ2-7; D tentatively reads TRBD1 or TRBD2 (7 bases each). This CDR3 is 20 amino acids long. Germline V gives CDR1 GTSNPN, CDR2 SVGIG (reference sequence). V was shortened by 2 bases and J by 5 bases, with 34 bases between the two germline ends. CDR3 nucleotides: TGTGCCTGGAGTCCGCGACAGGGTCAGTGGAGGGGGAGGGGTGTGGACGAGCAGTACTTC. Its protein is CAWSPRQGQWRGRGVDEQYF.

The rearrangement joins TRBV11-2 to TRBJ2-1, with TRBD1 matching 8 bases. The germline V gene has CDR1 SGHAT and CDR2 FQNNGV. The CDR3 extends over 15 amino acids. The junction had 5 bases not matched to a gene; V was cut back by 5 bases and J by 2 bases. CDR3 in DNA: TGTGCCAGCAGCCGACAGGGGTTGCCCTACAATGAGCAGTTCTTC. This gives the protein CASSRQGLPYNEQFF.

The CDR3 DNA sequence: TGTGCCACCAGTGAGGGACAGCTCAACACCGGGGAGCTGTTTTTT. Translation: CATSEGQLNTGELFF. This chain connects TRBV24-1 to TRBJ2-2; TRBD1 agrees at 7 bases. The V gene end was trimmed by 4 bases and the J gene end by 2 bases; junction bases not matched to a gene: 3. Per germline, CDR1 KGHDR and CDR2 SFDVKD. There are 15 residues in the CDR3.

The chain links TRBV10-3 to TRBJ1-5, with D hard to call. V lost 3 bases to trimming and J lost 5 bases, with 8 bases between them. In germline, CDR1 is ENHRY, CDR2 SYGVKD. This CDR3 is 13 amino acids long. The CDR3 nucleotides read TGTGCCATCAGTGATCCCCCTCATCAGCCCCAGCATTTT. It is translated as CAISDPPHQPQHF.

V is TRBV7-2 and J is TRBJ2-7; D is unresolved. The CDR3 length is 12 residues. V gave up 4 bases and J gave up 3 bases, with 7 bases separating them. Looked up from germline, CDR1 is SGHTA and CDR2 is FQGNSA. CDR3 DNA sequence: TGTGCCAGCAGCTCGGTATTCTACGAGCAGTACTTC. This encodes CASSSVFYEQYF.

The rearrangement links TRBV5-1 to TRBJ2-3; D uncertain. The CDR3 is 13 amino acids. The germline V and J ends were trimmed by 4 bases and 4 bases, with 10 bases remaining between them. The germline CDR1 and CDR2 sequences are SGHRS and YFSETQ. Here the CDR3 DNA reads TGCGCCAGCAGCCCGGAGTGGGCAGATACGCAGTATTTT. This gives the protein CASSPEWADTQYF.

In its sample, this clone was seen a few times. The rearrangement joins TRBV11-2 to TRBJ2-1; D is ambiguous. Germline V gene lookup returns CDR1 SGHAT and CDR2 FQNNGV. The V end was cut by 3 bases, the J end by 9 bases, with 9 bases between. This CDR3 spans 12 amino acids. CDR3: CASSFQLSEQFF. The CDR3, as DNA: TGTGCCAGCAGCTTCCAGCTAAGTGAGCAGTTCTTC.

The CDR3: CASNDRGGPRETQYF. The CDR3 nucleotides are TGTGCCAGCAATGACAGGGGAGGCCCCCGGGAGACCCAGTACTTC. The J gene is TRBJ2-5, the V gene TRBV3-1 (or the pseudogene TRBV3-2); 8 bases are a match to TRBD1. Trimming took 7 bases from V and 5 from J; bases not matched to a gene: 12. In germline, CDR1 is LGHDT, CDR2 YNNKEL (reference sequence). The CDR3 length is 15 residues.